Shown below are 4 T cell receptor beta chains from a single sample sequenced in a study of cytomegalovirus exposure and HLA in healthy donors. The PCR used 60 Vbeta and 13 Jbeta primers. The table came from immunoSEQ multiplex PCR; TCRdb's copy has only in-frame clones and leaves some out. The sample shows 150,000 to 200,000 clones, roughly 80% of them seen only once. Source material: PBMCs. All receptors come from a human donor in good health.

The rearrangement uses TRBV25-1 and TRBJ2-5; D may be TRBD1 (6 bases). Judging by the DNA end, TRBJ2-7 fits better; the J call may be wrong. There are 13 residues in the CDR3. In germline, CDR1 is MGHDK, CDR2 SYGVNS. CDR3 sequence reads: CASSQTDRYEQYF. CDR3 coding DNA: TGTGCCAGCAGTCAAACGGACAGATACGAGCAGTACTTC.

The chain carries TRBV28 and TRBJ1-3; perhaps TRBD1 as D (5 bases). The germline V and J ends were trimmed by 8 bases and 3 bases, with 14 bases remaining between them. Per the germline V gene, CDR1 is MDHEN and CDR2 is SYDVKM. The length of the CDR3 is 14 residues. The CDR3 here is CASGLVGGGNTIYF. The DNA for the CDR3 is TGTGCCAGCGGCCTCGTCGGGGGTGGAAACACCATATATTTT. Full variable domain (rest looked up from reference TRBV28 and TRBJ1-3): DVKVTQSSRYLVKRTGEKVFLECVQDMDHENMFWYRQDPGLGLRLIYFSYDVKMKEKGDIPEGYSVSREKKERFSLILESASTNQTSMYLCASGLVGGGNTIYFGEGSWLTVV.

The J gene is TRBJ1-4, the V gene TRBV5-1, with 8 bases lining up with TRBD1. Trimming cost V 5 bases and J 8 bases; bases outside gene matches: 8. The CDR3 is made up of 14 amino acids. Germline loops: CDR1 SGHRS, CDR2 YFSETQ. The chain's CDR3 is CASSSPGGGEKLFF. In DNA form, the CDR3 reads TGCGCCAGCAGTAGTCCAGGGGGCGGCGAAAAACTGTTTTTT.

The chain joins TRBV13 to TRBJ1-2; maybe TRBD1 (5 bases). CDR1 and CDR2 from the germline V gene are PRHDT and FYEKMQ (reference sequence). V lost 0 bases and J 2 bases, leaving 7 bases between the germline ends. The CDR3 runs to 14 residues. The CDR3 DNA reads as TGTGCCAGCAGCTTAGGCCGACAGAACTATGGCTACACCTTC. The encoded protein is CASSLGRQNYGYTF.